The next 17 T cell receptor beta chains were all read from a single sample in a study of response to subunit inactivated influenza vaccine. MiXCR, run by TCRdb on the RT-PCR reads, gives a single entry per CDR3 protein. The table shows hundreds of thousands of distinct CDR3 sequences, with around 14% occurring only once. This material consisted of PBMCs from blood, taken approximately 15 days before vaccination. The receptors were sampled from a man aged 45-65 years who received an inactivated influenza vaccine.

This clonotype appeared a few times. This chain joins TRBV12-3 or TRBV12-4 and TRBJ1-1; 8 bases are shared with TRBD1. V was clipped by 5 bases and J by 6 bases; unmatched bases: 8. The CDR3 covers 14 residues. CDR3 protein: CASSPRDRRPEAFF. CDR3 bases: TGTGCCAGCAGTCCCCGGGACAGGCGACCTGAAGCTTTCTTT.

V usage is TRBV7-9 and J usage is TRBJ2-7; 9 bases match TRBD2. Germline lookup yields CDR1 SEHNR and CDR2 FQNEAQ (reference sequence). Trimming took 2 bases from V and 6 from J; bases not matched to a gene: 5. CDR3 size: 14 residues. The CDR3: CASSLLAGPGEQYF. Written as DNA, the CDR3 is TGTGCCAGCAGCTTACTAGCGGGACCTGGCGAGCAGTACTTC.

This clonotype was observed a few times. This CDR3 is CATSGEPSYEQYF. CDR3 DNA: TGTGCCACCTCGGGGGAGCCCTCCTACGAGCAGTACTTC. V and J are TRBV2 and TRBJ2-7; maybe TRBD2 (6 bases). V lost 10 bases to trimming and J lost 0 bases, with 13 bases between them. Germline V lookup: CDR1 SNHLY, CDR2 FYNNEI. The CDR3 contains 13 residues. Full variable domain (remainder filled in from reference TRBV2 and TRBJ2-7): EPEVTQTPSHQVTQMGQEVILRCVPISNHLYFYWYRQILGQKVEFLVSFYNNEISEKSEIFDDQFSVERPDGSNFTLKIRSTKLEDSAMYFCATSGEPSYEQYFGPGTRLTVT.

In its sample, this clonotype was seen many times. This rearrangement joins TRBV6-1 to TRBJ1-5, with D perhaps matching TRBD1 (5 bases). CDR3 length equals 16 residues. Germline lookup yields CDR1 MNHNS and CDR2 SASEGT. V was trimmed by 6 bases and J by 0 bases, leaving 15 bases between them. The CDR3 region has the DNA TGTGCCAGCAGATGGGGGGTCGGGGCTAGCAATCAGCCCCAGCATTTT. This encodes CASRWGVGASNQPQHF.

The J gene is TRBJ1-5, the V gene TRBV16; possible D gene TRBD1, 5 bases. Germline V gene sequence: CDR1 KGHSY, CDR2 FQNENV. The CDR3 has 16 residues. V lost 1 base and J 0 bases, leaving 10 bases between the germline ends. For the CDR3, the DNA is TGTGCCAGCAGCCAATTTACGGACATTAGCAATCAGCCCCAGCATTTT. Translating it yields CASSQFTDISNQPQHF. Together with reference TRBV16 and TRBJ1-5, the CDR3 gives the full variable domain: GEEVAQTPKHLVRGEGQKAKLYCAPIKGHSYVFWYQQVLKNEFKFLISFQNENVFDETGMPKERFSAKCLPNSPCSLEIQATKLEDSAVYFCASSQFTDISNQPQHFGDGTRLSIL.

This clonotype came up many times. The chain is built from TRBV7-3 and TRBJ1-2; D remains unclear. This CDR3 comprises 13 residues. Trimming took off 0 bases at V and 6 bases at J, with 8 bases between the two ends. Germline-derived CDR1 and CDR2 are SGHTA and FQGTGA. CDR3 bases: TGTGCCAGCAGCTTAACCCCCGCGGATGGCTACACCTTC. As protein: CASSLTPADGYTF.

The rearrangement joins TRBV15 to TRBJ2-3; 7 bases are a match to TRBD2. The CDR3 length is 17 residues. V lost 0 bases, J lost 4 bases, and 10 bases stayed unmatched. The germline CDR1 and CDR2 sequences are LNHNV and YYDKDF (reference sequence). The CDR3 DNA follows: TGTGCCACCAGCAGAGATTGGTCTAGCGGCTTTGCAGATACGCAGTATTTT. This codes for CATSRDWSSGFADTQYF.

This clonotype came up a few times. The CDR3 region is CAASMGSNEQFF. The CDR3 DNA reads as TGTGCCGCCAGCATGGGGAGCAATGAGCAGTTCTTC. V gene TRBV7-9 combines with J gene TRBJ2-1, with D perhaps matching TRBD2 (5 bases). Germline assignment: CDR1 SEHNR and CDR2 FQNEAQ (reference sequence). Trimming shortened V by 11 bases and J by 6 bases, and 14 bases separated the two germline ends. The CDR3 is 12 residues long.

This clonotype was picked up a small number of times. The J gene is TRBJ1-1, the V gene TRBV5-1; 10 nucleotides match TRBD1. Trimming at V came to 4 bases and at J to 4 bases, leaving 7 bases not matched to a gene. Germline V gene data show CDR1 as SGHRS and CDR2 as YFSETQ. The CDR3 loop spans 15 amino acids. Here the CDR3 DNA reads TGCGCCAGCAGCCCGACAGGGGGCCAGGGCACTGAAGCTTTCTTT. Amino acids: CASSPTGGQGTEAFF.

The chain has TRBV12-3 or TRBV12-4 and TRBJ2-7, with TRBD1 matching 12 bases. The CDR3 spans 15 residues. Unmatched junction bases numbered 7, after V lost 5 bases and J lost 5 bases. This CDR3 reads CASSRGTGGTDEQYF. The CDR3 nucleotides are TGTGCCAGCAGTCGCGGGACAGGGGGCACGGACGAGCAGTACTTC.

This clonotype was seen a handful of times. The rearrangement links TRBV30 to TRBJ2-6, with D possibly matching TRBD1 (6 bases). Germline CDR1 is GTSNPN and CDR2 is SVGIG (reference sequence). This CDR3 region has 16 residues. V was cut by 7 bases and J by 0 bases, with 16 bases left in between. As DNA, the CDR3 is TGTGCCTTATTCAGGGGATCCAGCTCTGGGGCCAACGTCCTGACTTTC. Translation gives CALFRGSSSGANVLTF.

The V gene is TRBV6-5, the J gene TRBJ1-1; 7 bases line up with TRBD1. The CDR3 has 14 residues. Germline V gene sequence: CDR1 MNHEY, CDR2 SVGAGI. Trimming cost V 4 bases and J 2 bases; bases outside gene matches: 4. The CDR3 protein is CASSSNRGNTEAFF. CDR3 DNA: TGTGCCAGCAGTTCTAACAGGGGTAACACTGAAGCTTTCTTT.

There are many counts of this clonotype. A junction boundary mismatches the germline segment, possibly from a read error. The V call is TRBV6-5, the J call TRBJ2-1; D gene unclear. CDR1 is MNHEY, CDR2 SVGAGI, per germline. The CDR3 has 15 residues. The CDR3 here is CASSYSASSYNEQFF. The CDR3, as DNA: TGCGCCAGCAGCTATAGTGCTAGCTCCTACAATGAGCAGTTCTTC.

The table lists this clonotype with a few counts. This chain uses TRBV7-9 with TRBJ2-1, with D unclear. Germline lookup yields CDR1 SEHNR and CDR2 FQNEAQ (reference sequence). This CDR3 region has 17 residues. V was shortened by 5 bases and J by 0 bases, with 17 bases between the two germline ends. CDR3 in amino acids: CASSPPLTRSSYNEQFF. CDR3 coding DNA: TGTGCCAGCAGCCCCCCCCTTACGCGCAGCTCCTACAATGAGCAGTTCTTC.

This clonotype came up a few times. A junction end diverges from the germline sequence, so it may reflect a read error. This chain links TRBV7-3 with TRBJ2-2; the match to TRBD1 covers 7 bases. CDR1 SGHTA and CDR2 FQGTGA come from the germline V gene. This CDR3 contains 13 residues. The CDR3 nucleotides are TGTGCCAGCAGCATAACAGGGGCCGGGGAGCTGTTTTTT. Its translation is CASSITGAGELFF.

This clonotype was observed a handful of times. This rearrangement joins TRBV7-2 to TRBJ1-3; D perhaps matches TRBD1 (5 bases). Germline CDR1 SGHTA, CDR2 FQGNSA. This CDR3 has 15 residues. Trimming pared 5 bases from V and 8 bases from J, leaving 19 bases between. The CDR3 DNA reads TGTGCCAGCAGCCGAACCGCGGGACTGGGGGACACCATATATTTT. It is translated as CASSRTAGLGDTIYF. Full variable domain (remainder filled in from reference TRBV7-2 and TRBJ1-3): GAGVSQSPSNKVTEKGKDVELRCDPISGHTALYWYRQSLGQGLEFLIYFQGNSAPDKSGLPSDRFSAERTGGSVSTLTIQRTQQEDSAVYLCASSRTAGLGDTIYFGEGSWLTVV.

This clonotype was seen ten or more times. The chain employs TRBV6-1 and TRBJ2-1, with 12 bases identical to TRBD2. This CDR3 is 16 amino acids long. The germline gives CDR1 MNHNS, CDR2 SASEGT. The J segment lost 0 bases and the V segment lost 6 bases, leaving 3 bases of the junction unmatched. The CDR3 bases are TGTGCCAGCAGCCGGACTAGCGGGACCTCCTACAATGAGCAGTTCTTC. This codes for CASSRTSGTSYNEQFF.